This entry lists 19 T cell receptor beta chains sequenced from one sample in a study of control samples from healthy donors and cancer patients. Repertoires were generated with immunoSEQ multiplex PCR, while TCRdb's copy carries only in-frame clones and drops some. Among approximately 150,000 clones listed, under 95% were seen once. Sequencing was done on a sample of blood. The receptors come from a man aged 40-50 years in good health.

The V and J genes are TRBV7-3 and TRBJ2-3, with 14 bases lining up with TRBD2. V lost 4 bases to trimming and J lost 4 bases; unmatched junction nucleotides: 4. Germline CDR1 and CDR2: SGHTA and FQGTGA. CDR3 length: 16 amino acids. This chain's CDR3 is CASSSEGLAGADTQYF. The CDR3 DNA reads TGTGCCAGCAGCTCGGAGGGACTAGCGGGAGCAGATACGCAGTATTTT.

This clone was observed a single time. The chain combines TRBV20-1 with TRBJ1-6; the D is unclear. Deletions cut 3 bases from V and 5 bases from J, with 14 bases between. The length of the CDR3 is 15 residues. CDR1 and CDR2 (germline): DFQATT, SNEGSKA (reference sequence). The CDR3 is CSASEAVGNNSPLHF. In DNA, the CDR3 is TGCAGTGCTAGTGAGGCAGTCGGGAATAATTCACCCCTCCACTTT.

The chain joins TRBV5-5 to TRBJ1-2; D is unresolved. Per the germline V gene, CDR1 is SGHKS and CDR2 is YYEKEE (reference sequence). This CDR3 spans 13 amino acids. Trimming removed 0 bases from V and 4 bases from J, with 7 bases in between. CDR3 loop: CASSLAVPYGYTF. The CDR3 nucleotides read TGTGCCAGCAGCTTGGCCGTACCCTATGGCTACACCTTC.

The CDR3: CAWSTGQPYEQYF. CDR3 nucleotide sequence: TGTGCCTGGAGTACGGGACAGCCCTACGAGCAGTACTTC. V gene TRBV30 combines with J gene TRBJ2-7, with TRBD1 matching 7 bases. The germline V gene encodes CDR1 GTSNPN and CDR2 SVGIG (reference sequence). V shed 2 bases, J shed 2 bases, and the junction held 3 bases outside the gene matches. The CDR3 length is 13 residues. Variable domain in full (rest from reference TRBV30 and TRBJ2-7): SQTIHQWPATLVQPVGSPLSLECTVEGTSNPNLYWYRQAAGRGLQLLFYSVGIGQISSEVPQNLSASRPQDRQFILSSKKLLLSDSGFYLCAWSTGQPYEQYFGPGTRLTVT.

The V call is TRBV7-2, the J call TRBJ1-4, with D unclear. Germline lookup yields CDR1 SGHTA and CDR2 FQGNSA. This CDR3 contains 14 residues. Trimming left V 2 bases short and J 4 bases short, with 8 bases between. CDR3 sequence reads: CASSLRAYNEKLFF. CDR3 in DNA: TGTGCCAGCAGCTTACGGGCCTATAATGAAAAACTGTTTTTT.

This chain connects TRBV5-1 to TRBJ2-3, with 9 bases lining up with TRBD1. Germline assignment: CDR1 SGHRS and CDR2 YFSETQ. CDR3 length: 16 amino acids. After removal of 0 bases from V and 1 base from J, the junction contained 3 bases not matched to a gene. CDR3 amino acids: CASSLGTGARTDTQYF. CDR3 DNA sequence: TGCGCCAGCAGCTTGGGGACAGGGGCCCGCACAGATACGCAGTATTTT.

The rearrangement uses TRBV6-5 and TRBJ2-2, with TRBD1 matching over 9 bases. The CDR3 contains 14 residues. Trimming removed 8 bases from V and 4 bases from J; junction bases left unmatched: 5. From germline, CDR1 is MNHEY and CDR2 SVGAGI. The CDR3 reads CASATGGVTGELFF. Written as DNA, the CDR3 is TGTGCCAGCGCGACAGGGGGAGTCACCGGGGAGCTGTTTTTT.

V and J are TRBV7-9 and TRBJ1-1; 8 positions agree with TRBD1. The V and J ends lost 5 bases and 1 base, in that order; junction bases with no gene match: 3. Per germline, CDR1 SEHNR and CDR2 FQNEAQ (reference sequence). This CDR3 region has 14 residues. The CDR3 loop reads CASSQTGANTEAFF. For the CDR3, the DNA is TGTGCCAGCAGCCAGACAGGGGCGAACACTGAAGCTTTCTTT. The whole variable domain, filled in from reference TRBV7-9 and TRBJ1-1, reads DTGVSQNPRHKITKRGQNVTFRCDPISEHNRLYWYRQTLGQGPEFLTYFQNEAQLEKSRLLSDRFSAERPKGSFSTLEIQRTEQGDSAMYLCASSQTGANTEAFFGQGTRLTVV.

The chain's CDR3 is CASSPLRGMTGPSNQPQHF. CDR3 bases: TGTGCCAGCAGTCCCCTGAGGGGAATGACAGGGCCGAGCAATCAGCCCCAGCATTTT. This chain links TRBV28 with TRBJ1-5, with 7 bases identical to TRBD1. The CDR3 is made up of 19 amino acids. Trimming cost V 5 bases and J 1 base; bases outside gene matches: 17. CDR1 and CDR2 from the germline V gene are MDHEN and SYDVKM. Looking up the rest from reference TRBV28 and TRBJ1-5 gives the full variable domain: DVKVTQSSRYLVKRTGEKVFLECVQDMDHENMFWYRQDPGLGLRLIYFSYDVKMKEKGDIPEGYSVSREKKERFSLILESASTNQTSMYLCASSPLRGMTGPSNQPQHFGDGTRLSIL.

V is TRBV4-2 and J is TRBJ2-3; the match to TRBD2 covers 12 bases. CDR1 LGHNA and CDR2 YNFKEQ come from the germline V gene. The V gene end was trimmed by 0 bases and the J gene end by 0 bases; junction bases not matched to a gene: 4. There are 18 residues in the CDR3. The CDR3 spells CASSQDGTSGGSTDTQYF. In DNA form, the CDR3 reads TGTGCCAGCAGCCAAGACGGAACTAGCGGGGGGAGCACAGATACGCAGTATTTT.

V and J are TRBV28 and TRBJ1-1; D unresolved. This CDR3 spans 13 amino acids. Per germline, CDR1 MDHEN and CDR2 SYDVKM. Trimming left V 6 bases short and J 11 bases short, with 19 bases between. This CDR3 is CASRSDNLSMAFF. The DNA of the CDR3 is TGTGCCAGCAGGTCCGACAACCTAAGCATGGCTTTCTTT. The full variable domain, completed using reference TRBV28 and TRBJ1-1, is DVKVTQSSRYLVKRTGEKVFLECVQDMDHENMFWYRQDPGLGLRLIYFSYDVKMKEKGDIPEGYSVSREKKERFSLILESASTNQTSMYLCASRSDNLSMAFFGQGTRLTVV.

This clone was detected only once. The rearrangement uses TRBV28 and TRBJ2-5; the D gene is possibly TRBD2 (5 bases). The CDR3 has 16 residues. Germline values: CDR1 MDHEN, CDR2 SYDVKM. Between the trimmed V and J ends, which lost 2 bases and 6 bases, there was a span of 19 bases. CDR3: CASSLASGVRIKTQYF. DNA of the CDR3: TGTGCCAGCAGTTTAGCGTCCGGGGTGAGGATAAAGACCCAGTACTTC.

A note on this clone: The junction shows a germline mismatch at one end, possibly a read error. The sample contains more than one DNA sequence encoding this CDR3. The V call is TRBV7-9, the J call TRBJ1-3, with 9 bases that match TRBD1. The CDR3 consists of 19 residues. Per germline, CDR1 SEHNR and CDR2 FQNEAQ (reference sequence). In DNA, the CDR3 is TGTGCCAGCAGCCCCTCAACCCTAGCGACAGGGGGTTCTGGAAATACCATATATTTT. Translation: CASSPSTLATGGSGNTIYF.

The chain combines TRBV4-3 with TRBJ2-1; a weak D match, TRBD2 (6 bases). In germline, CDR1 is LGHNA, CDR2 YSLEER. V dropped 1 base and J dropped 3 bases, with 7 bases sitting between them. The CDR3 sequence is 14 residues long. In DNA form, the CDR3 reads TGCGCCAGCAGCCAAGGACTAGGCTACAATGAGCAGTTCTTC. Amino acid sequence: CASSQGLGYNEQFF.

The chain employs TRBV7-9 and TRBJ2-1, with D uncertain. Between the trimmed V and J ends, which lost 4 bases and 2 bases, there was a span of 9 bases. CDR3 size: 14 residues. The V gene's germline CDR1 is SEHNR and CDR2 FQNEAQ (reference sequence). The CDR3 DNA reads TGTGCCAGCAGCTCGGGCGGACCCTACAATGAGCAGTTCTTC. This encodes CASSSGGPYNEQFF.

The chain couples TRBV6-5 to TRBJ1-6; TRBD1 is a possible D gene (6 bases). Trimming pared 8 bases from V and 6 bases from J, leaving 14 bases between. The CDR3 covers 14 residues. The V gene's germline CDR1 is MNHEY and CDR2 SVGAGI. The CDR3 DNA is TGTGCCAGCCGTTGGGGGCAGGGTAATTCACCCCTCCACTTT. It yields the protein CASRWGQGNSPLHF.

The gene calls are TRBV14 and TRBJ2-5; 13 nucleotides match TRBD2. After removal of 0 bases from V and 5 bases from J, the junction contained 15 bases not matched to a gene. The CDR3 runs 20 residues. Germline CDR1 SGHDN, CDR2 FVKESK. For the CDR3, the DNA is TGTGCCAGCAGCCAAGATCGTGGGTGGACTAGCGGGAGCCCCCAGGAGACCCAGTACTTC. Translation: CASSQDRGWTSGSPQETQYF.

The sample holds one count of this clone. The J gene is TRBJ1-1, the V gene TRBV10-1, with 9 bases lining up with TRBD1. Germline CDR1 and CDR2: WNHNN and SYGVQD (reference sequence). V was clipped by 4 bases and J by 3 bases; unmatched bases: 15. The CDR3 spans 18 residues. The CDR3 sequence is CASSVGPRRTGEDTEAFF. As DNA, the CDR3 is TGCGCCAGCAGTGTCGGACCCCGGAGGACAGGGGAAGACACTGAAGCTTTCTTT.

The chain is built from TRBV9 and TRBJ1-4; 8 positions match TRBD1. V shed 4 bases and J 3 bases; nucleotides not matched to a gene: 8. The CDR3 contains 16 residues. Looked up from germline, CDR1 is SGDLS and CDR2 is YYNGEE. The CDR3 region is CASSPVDRGPNEKLFF. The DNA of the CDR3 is TGTGCCAGCAGCCCGGTCGACAGGGGCCCTAATGAAAAACTGTTTTTT.